The clone carrying this TCR beta chain was seen a few times. The data derive from a study of identical twins. After template switching added a universal primer site, the resulting cDNA carried unique molecular identifiers. TCRdb fed the 5' RACE reads into MiXCR, producing one record per CDR3 protein. The sample yields about 700,000 distinct CDR3 sequences, roughly 6% seen once. This CDR3 region has 16 residues. V lost 4 bases to trimming and J lost 2 bases; unmatched junction nucleotides: 9. Per the germline V gene, CDR1 is MDHEN and CDR2 is SYDVKM. The chain has TRBV28 and TRBJ2-7; 9 nucleotides match TRBD1. The origin of this receptor is a man in his late teens or twenties in good health. The sample comprised naive T cells sorted from blood. CDR3 sequence (DNA): TGTGCCAGCAGTTCCGGACAGGGGCTCAGCGCCTACGAGCAGTACTTC. This encodes CASSSGQGLSAYEQYF.